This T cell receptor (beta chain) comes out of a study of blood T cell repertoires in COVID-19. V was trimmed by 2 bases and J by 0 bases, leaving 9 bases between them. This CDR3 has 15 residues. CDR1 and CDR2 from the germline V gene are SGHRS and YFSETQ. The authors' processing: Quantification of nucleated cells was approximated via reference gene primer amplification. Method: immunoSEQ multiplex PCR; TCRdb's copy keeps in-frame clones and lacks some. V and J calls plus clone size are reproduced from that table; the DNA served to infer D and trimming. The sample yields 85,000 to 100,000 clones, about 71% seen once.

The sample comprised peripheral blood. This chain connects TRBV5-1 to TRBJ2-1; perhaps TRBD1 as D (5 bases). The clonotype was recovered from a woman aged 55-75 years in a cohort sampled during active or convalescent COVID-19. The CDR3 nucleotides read TGCGCCAGCAGCTTACAGGATAGCTCCTACAATGAGCAGTTCTTC. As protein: CASSLQDSSYNEQFF. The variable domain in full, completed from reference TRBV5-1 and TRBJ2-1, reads KAGVTQTPRYLIKTRGQQVTLSCSPISGHRSVSWYQQTPGQGLQFLFEYFSETQRNKGNFPGRFSGRQFSNSRSEMNVSTLELGDSALYLCASSLQDSSYNEQFFGPGTRLTVL.